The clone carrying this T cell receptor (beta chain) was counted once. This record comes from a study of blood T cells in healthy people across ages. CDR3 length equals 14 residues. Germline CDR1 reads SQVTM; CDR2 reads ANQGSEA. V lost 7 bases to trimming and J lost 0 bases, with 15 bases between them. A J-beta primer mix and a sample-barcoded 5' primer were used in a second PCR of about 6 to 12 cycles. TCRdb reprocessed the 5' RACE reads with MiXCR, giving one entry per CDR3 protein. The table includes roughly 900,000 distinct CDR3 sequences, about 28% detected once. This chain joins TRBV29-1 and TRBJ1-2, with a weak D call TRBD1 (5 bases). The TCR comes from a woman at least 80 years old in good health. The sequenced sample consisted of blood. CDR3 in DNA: TGCAGCGGGACCCTGAGGGGAACTAACTATGGCTACACCTTC. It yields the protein CSGTLRGTNYGYTF.